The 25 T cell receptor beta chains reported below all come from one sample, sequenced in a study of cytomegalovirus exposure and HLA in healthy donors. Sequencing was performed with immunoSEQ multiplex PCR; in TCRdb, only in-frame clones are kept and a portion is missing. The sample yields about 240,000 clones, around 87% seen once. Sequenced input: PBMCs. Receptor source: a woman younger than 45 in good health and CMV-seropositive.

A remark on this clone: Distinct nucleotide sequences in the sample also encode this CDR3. The CDR3 is CSVAGGRAAGELFF. The CDR3 DNA follows: TGCAGCGTTGCGGGCGGGAGGGCAGCCGGGGAGCTGTTTTTT. The J gene is TRBJ2-2, the V gene TRBV29-1; 9 nucleotides line up with TRBD2. V was pared by 4 bases and J by 6 bases, with 6 bases of the junction left unmatched. Germline V gene lookup returns CDR1 SQVTM and CDR2 ANQGSEA. The CDR3 sequence is 14 residues long.

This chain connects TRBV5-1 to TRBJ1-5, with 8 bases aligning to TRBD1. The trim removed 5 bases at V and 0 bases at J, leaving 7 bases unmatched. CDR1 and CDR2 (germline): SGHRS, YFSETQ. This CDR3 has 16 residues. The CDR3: CASSTGGLNSNQPQHF. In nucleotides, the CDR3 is TGCGCCAGCAGTACAGGGGGACTCAATAGCAATCAGCCCCAGCATTTT.

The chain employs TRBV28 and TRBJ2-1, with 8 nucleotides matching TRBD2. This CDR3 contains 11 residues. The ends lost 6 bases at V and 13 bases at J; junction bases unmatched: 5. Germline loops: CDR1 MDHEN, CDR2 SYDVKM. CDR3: CASSLSGTQFF. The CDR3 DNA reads TGTGCCAGCAGCCTTAGCGGGACACAGTTCTTC.

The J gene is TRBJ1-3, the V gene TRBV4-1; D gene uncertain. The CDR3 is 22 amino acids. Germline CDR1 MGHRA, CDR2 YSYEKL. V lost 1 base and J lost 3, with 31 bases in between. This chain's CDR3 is CASSQVVSSNSIYTGDGNTIYF. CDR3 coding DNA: TGCGCCAGCAGCCAAGTGGTATCCTCAAATTCAATCTACACGGGAGATGGAAACACCATATATTTT.

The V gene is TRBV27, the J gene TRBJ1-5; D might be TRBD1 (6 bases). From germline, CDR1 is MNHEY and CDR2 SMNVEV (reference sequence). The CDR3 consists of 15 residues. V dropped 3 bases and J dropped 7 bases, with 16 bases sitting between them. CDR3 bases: TGTGCCAGCAGTTTTGGTGGGGGCCTGTACCAGCCCCAGCATTTT. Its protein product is CASSFGGGLYQPQHF.

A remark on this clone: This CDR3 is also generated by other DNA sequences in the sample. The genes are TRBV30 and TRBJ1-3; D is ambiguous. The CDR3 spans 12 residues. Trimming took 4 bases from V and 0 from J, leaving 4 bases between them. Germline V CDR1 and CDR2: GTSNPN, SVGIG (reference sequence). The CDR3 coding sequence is TGTGCCTGGACCCTCTCTGGAAACACCATATATTTT. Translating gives CAWTLSGNTIYF.

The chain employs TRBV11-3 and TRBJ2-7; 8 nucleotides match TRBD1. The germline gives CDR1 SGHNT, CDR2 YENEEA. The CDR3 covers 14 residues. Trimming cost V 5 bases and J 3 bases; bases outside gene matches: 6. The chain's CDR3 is CASSPPGQDYEQYF. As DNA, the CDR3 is TGTGCCAGCAGCCCTCCGGGACAGGACTACGAGCAGTACTTC.

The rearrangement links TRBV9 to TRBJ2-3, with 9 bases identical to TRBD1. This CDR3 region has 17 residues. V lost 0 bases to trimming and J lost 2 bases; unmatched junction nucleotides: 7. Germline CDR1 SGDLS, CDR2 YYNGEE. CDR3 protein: CASSVVGGQGITDTQYF. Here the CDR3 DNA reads TGTGCCAGCAGCGTAGTAGGTGGACAGGGGATCACAGATACGCAGTATTTT.

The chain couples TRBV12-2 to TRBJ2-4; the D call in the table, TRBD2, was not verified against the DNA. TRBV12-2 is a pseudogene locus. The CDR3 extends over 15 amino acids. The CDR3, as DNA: TGTGCAAGTGTCCGAGTAGCGTGGGACAAAAACATTCAGTACTTC. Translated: CASVRVAWDKNIQYF.

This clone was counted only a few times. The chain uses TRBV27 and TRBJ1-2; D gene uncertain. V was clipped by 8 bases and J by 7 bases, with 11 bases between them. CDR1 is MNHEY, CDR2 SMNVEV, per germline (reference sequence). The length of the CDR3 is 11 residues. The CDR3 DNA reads TGTGCCAGCGGGAGTACTGGTGGCTACACCTTC. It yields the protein CASGSTGGYTF.

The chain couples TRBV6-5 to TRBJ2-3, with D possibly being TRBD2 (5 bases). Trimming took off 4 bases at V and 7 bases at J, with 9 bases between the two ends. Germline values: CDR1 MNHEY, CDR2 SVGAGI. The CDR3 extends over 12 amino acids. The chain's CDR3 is CASSSSGYTQYF. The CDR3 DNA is TGTGCCAGCAGTTCGAGCGGTTATACGCAGTATTTT.

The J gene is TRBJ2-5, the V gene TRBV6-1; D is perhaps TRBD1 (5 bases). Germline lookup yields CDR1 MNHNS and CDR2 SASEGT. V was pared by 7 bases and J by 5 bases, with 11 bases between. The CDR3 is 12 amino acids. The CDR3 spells CASTIAGETQYF. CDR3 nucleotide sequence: TGTGCCAGCACCATCGCAGGGGAGACCCAGTACTTC.

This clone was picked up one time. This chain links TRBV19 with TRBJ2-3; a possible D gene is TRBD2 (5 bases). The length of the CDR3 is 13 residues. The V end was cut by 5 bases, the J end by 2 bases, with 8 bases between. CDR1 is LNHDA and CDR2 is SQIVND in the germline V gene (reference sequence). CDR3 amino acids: CASSSGLTDTQYF. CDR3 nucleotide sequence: TGTGCCAGTAGTTCCGGACTCACAGATACGCAGTATTTT.

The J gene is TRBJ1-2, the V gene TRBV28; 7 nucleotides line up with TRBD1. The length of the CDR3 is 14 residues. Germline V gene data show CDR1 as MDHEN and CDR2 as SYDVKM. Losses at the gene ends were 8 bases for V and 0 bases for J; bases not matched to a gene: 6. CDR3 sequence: CASADRVANYGYTF. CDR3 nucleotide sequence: TGTGCCAGCGCAGACAGGGTGGCTAACTATGGCTACACCTTC.

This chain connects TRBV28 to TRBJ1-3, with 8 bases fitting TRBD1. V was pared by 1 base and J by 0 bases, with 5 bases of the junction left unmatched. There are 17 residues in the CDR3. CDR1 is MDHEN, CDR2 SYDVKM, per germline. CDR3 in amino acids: CASSLYGQGPSGNTIYF. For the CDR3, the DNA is TGTGCCAGCAGTTTATATGGACAGGGTCCCTCTGGAAACACCATATATTTT.

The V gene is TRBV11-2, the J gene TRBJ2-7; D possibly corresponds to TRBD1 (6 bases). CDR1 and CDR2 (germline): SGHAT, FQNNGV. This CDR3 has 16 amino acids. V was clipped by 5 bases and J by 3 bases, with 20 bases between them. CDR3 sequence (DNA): TGTGCCAGCAGCCTGCCGTCCTCCGGACAGTTCTACGAGCAGTACTTC. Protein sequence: CASSLPSSGQFYEQYF.

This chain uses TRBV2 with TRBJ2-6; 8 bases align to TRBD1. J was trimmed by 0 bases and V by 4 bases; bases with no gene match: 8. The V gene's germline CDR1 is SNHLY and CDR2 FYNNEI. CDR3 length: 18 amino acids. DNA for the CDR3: TGTGCCAGCAGTGGGCCCGGACAGGGCCCCTCTGGGGCCAACGTCCTGACTTTC. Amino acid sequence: CASSGPGQGPSGANVLTF.

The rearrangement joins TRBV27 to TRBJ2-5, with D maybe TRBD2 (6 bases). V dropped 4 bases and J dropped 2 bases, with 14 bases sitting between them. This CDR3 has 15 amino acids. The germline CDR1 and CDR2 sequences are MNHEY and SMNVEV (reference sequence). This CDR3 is CASSYTSRRQETQYF. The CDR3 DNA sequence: TGTGCCAGCAGTTACACTAGCCGCCGACAAGAGACCCAGTACTTC.

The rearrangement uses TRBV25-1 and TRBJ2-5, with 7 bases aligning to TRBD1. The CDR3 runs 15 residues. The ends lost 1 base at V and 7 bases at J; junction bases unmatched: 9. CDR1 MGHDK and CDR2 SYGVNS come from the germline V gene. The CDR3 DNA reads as TGTGCCAGCAGTGAATCGGGGACAGTCCGTAGGACCCAGTACTTC. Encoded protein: CASSESGTVRRTQYF.

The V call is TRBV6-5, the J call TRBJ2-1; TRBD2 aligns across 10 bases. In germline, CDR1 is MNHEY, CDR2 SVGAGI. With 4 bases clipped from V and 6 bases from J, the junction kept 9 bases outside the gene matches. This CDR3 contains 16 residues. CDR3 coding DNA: TGTGCCAGCAGTTGGGATCCCGGGACTAGCGCCAATGAGCAGTTCTTC. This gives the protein CASSWDPGTSANEQFF.

Written as DNA, the CDR3 is TGTGCCAGCAGTTTAAAAGGGGGCCTCGGAAACACCATATATTTT. Translated, it gives CASSLKGGLGNTIYF. This chain uses TRBV28 with TRBJ1-3, with 7 bases lining up with TRBD1. This CDR3 is built from 15 residues. Germline trimming cut 2 bases from V and 4 bases from J; bases unmatched to any gene: 5. CDR1 and CDR2 from the germline V gene are MDHEN and SYDVKM.

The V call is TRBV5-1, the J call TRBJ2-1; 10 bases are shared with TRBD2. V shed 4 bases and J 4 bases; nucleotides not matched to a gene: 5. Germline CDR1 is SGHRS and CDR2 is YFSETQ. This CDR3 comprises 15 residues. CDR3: CASSREREGYNEQFF. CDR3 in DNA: TGCGCCAGCAGCCGGGAGCGGGAGGGATACAATGAGCAGTTCTTC. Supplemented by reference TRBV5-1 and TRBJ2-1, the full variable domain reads KAGVTQTPRYLIKTRGQQVTLSCSPISGHRSVSWYQQTPGQGLQFLFEYFSETQRNKGNFPGRFSGRQFSNSRSEMNVSTLELGDSALYLCASSREREGYNEQFFGPGTRLTVL.

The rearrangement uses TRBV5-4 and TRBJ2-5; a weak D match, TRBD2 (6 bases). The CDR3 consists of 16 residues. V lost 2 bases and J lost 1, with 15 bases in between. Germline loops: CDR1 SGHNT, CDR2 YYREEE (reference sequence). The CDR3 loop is CASSLGTVPSQETQYF. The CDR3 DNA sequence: TGTGCCAGCAGCTTAGGGACTGTTCCTTCCCAAGAGACCCAGTACTTC.

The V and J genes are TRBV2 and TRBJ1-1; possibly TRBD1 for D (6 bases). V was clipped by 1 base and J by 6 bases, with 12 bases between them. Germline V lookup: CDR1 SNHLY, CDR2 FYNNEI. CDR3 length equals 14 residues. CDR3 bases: TGTGCCAGCAGTGAAGAGACAGGTATGCCTGAAGCTTTCTTT. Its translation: CASSEETGMPEAFF.

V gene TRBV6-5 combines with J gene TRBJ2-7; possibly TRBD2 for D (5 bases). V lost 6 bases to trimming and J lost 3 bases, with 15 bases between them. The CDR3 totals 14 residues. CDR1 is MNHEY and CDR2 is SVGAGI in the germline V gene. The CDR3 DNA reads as TGTGCCAGCAGCCCGAGCGGACTGAACTACGAGCAGTACTTC. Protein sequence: CASSPSGLNYEQYF.